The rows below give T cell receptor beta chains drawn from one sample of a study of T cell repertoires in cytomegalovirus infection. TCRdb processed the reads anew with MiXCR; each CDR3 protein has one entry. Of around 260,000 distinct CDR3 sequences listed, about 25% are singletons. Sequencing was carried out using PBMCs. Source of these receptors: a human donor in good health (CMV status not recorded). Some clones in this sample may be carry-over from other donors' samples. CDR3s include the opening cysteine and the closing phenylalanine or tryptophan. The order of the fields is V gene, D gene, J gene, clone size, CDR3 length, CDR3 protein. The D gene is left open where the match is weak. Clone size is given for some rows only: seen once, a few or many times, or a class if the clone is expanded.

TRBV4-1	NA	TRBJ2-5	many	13	CASSQDVGQTQYF
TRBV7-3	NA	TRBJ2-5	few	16	CASSLMGGGPQETQYF
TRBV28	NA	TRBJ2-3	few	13	CASVPGRTDTQYF
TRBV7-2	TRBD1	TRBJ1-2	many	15	CASSLEGQGIYGYTF
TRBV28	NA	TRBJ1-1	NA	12	CASSLAVTEAFF
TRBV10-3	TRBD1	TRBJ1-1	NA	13	CATSTGTNTEAFF
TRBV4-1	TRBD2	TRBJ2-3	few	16	CASSQGLAGATDTQYF
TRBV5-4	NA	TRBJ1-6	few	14	CASTMGDLGSPLHF
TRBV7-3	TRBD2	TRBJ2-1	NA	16	CASSPSPSGGRNEQFF
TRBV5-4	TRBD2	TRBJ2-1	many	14	CASSNGLDYNEQFF
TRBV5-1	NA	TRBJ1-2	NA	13	CASSLSVDYGYTF
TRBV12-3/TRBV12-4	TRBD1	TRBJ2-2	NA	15	CASRPGTVSTGELFF
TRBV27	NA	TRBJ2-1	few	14	CASGLFRGYNEQFF
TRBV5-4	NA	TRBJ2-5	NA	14	CASSLIGLGETQYF
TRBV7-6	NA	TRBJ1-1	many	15	CASIGFMGKNTEAFF
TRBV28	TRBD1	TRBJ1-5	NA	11	CASGPPGQSHF
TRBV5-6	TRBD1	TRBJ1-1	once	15	CASSLARQGNTEAFF
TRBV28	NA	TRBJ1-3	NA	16	CASSLYLGTSGNTIYF
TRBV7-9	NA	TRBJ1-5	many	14	CASSLSGLAQPQHF
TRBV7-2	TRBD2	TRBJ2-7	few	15	CASSSRGSHSREQYF
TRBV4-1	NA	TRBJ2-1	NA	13	CASSPNQGYEQFF
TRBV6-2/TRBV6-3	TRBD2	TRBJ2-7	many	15	CASSYGAGAGYEQYF
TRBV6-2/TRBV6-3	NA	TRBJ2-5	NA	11	CASSYLKTQYF
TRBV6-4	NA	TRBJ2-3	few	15	CASSAGGGRTDTQYF